In this sample, the clone carrying this T cell receptor (beta chain) turned up many times. The antigen remains undetermined. Germline loops: CDR1 MNHEY, CDR2 SVGAGI. V was cut by 5 bases and J by 11 bases, with 16 bases left in between. The length of the CDR3 is 14 residues. The sample originates from a study of T-cell memory formation after mild COVID-19. About the study: TCR clusters showed largely donor specificity.

A single record per CDR3 protein comes from TCRdb applying MiXCR to the 5' RACE reads. Found here are 30,000 to 40,000 distinct CDR3 sequences, roughly an eighth of them singletons; the top ten hold approximately 28%. Whole-study findings and limits: Clones that shrank (day 15 to 85) were balanced CD4/CD8, whereas later expanders leaned CD4+. Some clones that responded were present in memory (sampled pre-infection), which suggests cross-reactive memory joined.

The sequence came from a man aged 18 to 30 who had mild COVID-19 (a few samples of this study predate the infection). Cell type and time point are not known. The genes are TRBV6-5 and TRBJ1-6, with D unresolved. The sequenced sample consisted of PBMCs or a T cell subset sorted from them (not recorded which). CDR3 bases: TGTGCCAGCAGTCTGGACCGGCTTAGTACACCCCTCCACTTT. It yields the protein CASSLDRLSTPLHF.